The present entry profiles one TCR beta chain with its context. This entry is derived from a study of technical replicates of blood from a few donors. This CDR3 contains 15 residues. V lost 6 bases and J lost 0, with 13 bases in between. CDR1 and CDR2 from the germline V gene are MNHEY and SMNVEV (reference sequence). Assay used: immunoSEQ multiplex PCR; TCRdb lists only in-frame clones, some missing. This sample has roughly 82,000 clones; 95% to 96% occur once, and the top ten carry around 0.4%. The sequence was collected from a human donor in good health. V gene TRBV27 combines with J gene TRBJ2-3, with D perhaps matching TRBD1 (5 bases). The sequenced sample consisted of T cells isolated from PBMCs. CDR3 coding DNA: TGTGCCAGCAGCCAACGACAGTTTAGCACAGATACGCAGTATTTT. Translated, it gives CASSQRQFSTDTQYF.